This TCR beta chain was sequenced during a study of cytotoxic CD8 clonotypes in ibrutinib-treated CLL. Overall study context: When averaged across all of the samples, the counts came to some 250,000 productive templates and more than 85,000 productive rearrangements.

TCRdb's table, derived via immunoSEQ multiplex PCR, lists solely in-frame clones and lacks some. The data hold 65,000 to 85,000 clones, with roughly 85% observed a single time. On this clone itself: Its target is not known.

Study results and caveats: Public clonotypes were rare and shrank or held steady on treatment.

This CDR3 contains 13 residues. CDR1 MGHRA and CDR2 YSYEKL come from the germline V gene. V was trimmed by 1 base and J by 4 bases, leaving 5 bases between them. The sequence came from a human donor with chronic lymphocytic leukemia. Sequencing used PBMCs, obtained after 24 months of ibrutinib treatment. This chain joins TRBV4-1 and TRBJ1-5; the D is unclear. The CDR3 nucleotides are TGCGCCAGCAGCCAAGCCAGAAATCAGCCCCAGCATTTT. Its translation: CASSQARNQPQHF.